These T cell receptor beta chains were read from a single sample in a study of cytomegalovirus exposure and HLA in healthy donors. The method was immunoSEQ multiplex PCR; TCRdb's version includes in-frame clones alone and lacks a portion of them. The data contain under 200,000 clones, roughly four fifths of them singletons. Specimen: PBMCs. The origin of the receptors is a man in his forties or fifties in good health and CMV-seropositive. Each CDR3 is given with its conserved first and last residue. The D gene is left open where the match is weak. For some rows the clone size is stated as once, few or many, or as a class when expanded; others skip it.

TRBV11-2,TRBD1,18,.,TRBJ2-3,TGTGCCAGCAGCTTAGGAGAGAGGGGGCCTTCTAGCACAGATACGCAGTATTTT,CASSLGERGPSSTDTQYF
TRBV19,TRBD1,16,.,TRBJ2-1,TGTGCCAGTGTGGGGAGATCTTGGGGACAGGGCAATGAGCAGTTCTTC,CASVGRSWGQGNEQFF
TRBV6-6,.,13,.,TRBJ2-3,TGTGCCAGCAGACGGGACAACACAGATACGCAGTATTTT,CASRRDNTDTQYF
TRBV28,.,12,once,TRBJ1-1,TGTGCCAGCAGTTCAGGGGACACTGAAGCTTTCTTT,CASSSGDTEAFF
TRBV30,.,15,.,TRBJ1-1,TGTGCCTGGGGTCCTAGGGGGGGCATGAACACTGAAGCTTTCTTT,CAWGPRGGMNTEAFF
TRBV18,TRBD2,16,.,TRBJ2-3,TGTGCCAGCTCACCCCCCGGGACTAGTTCTCCAGATACGCAGTATTTT,CASSPPGTSSPDTQYF
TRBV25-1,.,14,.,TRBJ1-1,TGTGCCAGCAGTGAATATAAAGCGGGCGCTGAAGCTTTCTTT,CASSEYKAGAEAFF
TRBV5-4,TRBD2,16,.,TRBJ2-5,TGTGCCAGCAGCTTCTGGCTAGCGGGGGGCCAAGAGACCCAGTACTTC,CASSFWLAGGQETQYF
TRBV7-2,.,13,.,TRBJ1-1,TGTGCCAGCAGCTTAGCTCCGGGAAAAGAAGCTTTCTTT,CASSLAPGKEAFF
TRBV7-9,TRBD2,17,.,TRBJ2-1,TGTGCCAGCAGCTCAGGGACGGGAGGGTGGGCCTACAATGAGCAGTTCTTC,CASSSGTGGWAYNEQFF
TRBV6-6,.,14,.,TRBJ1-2,TGTGCCAGCACCTCGGGGGGACGTGCCCTCGGCTACACCTTC,CASTSGGRALGYTF
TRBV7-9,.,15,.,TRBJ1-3,TGTGCCAGCAGCATTGACCCCAGGGCTGGAAACACCATATATTTT,CASSIDPRAGNTIYF
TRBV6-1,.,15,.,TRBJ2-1,TGTGCCAGCATTTGGACTGGGAGCTCCTACAATGAGCAGTTCTTC,CASIWTGSSYNEQFF
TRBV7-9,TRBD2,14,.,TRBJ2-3,TGTGCCAGCAGCCAGACTAGCGGGGCAGATACGCAGTATTTT,CASSQTSGADTQYF
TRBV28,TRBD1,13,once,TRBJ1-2,TGTGCCAGCAGTGCGGGACAGAACTATGGCTACACCTTC,CASSAGQNYGYTF
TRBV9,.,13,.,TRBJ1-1,TGTGCCAGCAGCCGCCAGATGAACACTGAAGCTTTCTTT,CASSRQMNTEAFF
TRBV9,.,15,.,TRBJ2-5,TGTGCCAGCAGCGTAGGAGTGATGCTTGAAGAGACCCAGTACTTC,CASSVGVMLEETQYF
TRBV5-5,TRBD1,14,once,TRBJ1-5,TGTGCCAGCAGCCTAGGACAGGGAAGACAGCCCCAGCATTTT,CASSLGQGRQPQHF
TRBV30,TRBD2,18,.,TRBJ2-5,TGTGCCTGGAGCGGGATTCTTACTAGCGGGGGGGCGGTAGAGACCCAGTACTTC,CAWSGILTSGGAVETQYF
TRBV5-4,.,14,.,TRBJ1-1,TGTGCCAGCAGCAAACTTACAGAGAACACTGAAGCTTTCTTT,CASSKLTENTEAFF
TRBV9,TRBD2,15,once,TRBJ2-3,TGTGCCAGCAGCCCAGTGGGACTAGTCACAGATACGCAGTATTTT,CASSPVGLVTDTQYF
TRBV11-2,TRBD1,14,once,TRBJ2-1,TGTGCCAGCAGCGTCCCCAGGGGGAACAATGAGCAGTTCTTC,CASSVPRGNNEQFF
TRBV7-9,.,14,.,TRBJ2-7,TGTGCCAGCAGCCCAGGCGGGATCTCCTACGAGCAGTACTTC,CASSPGGISYEQYF
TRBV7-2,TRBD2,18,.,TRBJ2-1,TGTGCCAGCAGCTCGGGACTAGCGGGACGGTTCTCCTACAATGAGCAGTTCTTC,CASSSGLAGRFSYNEQFF
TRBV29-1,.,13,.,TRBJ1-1,TGCAGCGTCCGCACGGGGGGAGACACTGAAGCTTTCTTT,CSVRTGGDTEAFF
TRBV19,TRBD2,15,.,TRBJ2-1,TGTGCCAGTAGTATAGTCCCGGGACTAGTCAATGAGCAGTTCTTC,CASSIVPGLVNEQFF
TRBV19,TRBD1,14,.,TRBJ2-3,TGTGCCAGTAGTAACCGGGACAGGGGAGATACGCAGTATTTT,CASSNRDRGDTQYF
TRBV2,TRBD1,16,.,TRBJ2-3,TGTGCCAGCAGTCAAATGGGACAGGGGGTCACAGATACGCAGTATTTT,CASSQMGQGVTDTQYF
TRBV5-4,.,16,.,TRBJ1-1,TGTGCCAGCAGCTCCCAGGTGCGGCAGGGAGGAACTGAAGCTTTCTTT,CASSSQVRQGGTEAFF
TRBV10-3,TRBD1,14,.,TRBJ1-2,TGTGCCATCAGTCAGGGACAGGCTGGGGATGGCTACACCTTC,CAISQGQAGDGYTF
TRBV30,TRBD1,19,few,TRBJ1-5,TGTGCCTGGAGTGTACGGGAGCGGGGGACAGGGATCCCCAATCAGCCCCAGCATTTT,CAWSVRERGTGIPNQPQHF
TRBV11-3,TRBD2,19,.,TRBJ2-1,TGTGCCAGCAGCTTAGACTCGCCGGGACTAGCGGGGGGGCATAATGAGCAGTTCTTC,CASSLDSPGLAGGHNEQFF
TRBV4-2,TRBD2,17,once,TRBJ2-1,TGTGCCAGCAGCCAAGCTATAAGGGCGGGGGGGAAAAATGAGCAGTTCTTC,CASSQAIRAGGKNEQFF
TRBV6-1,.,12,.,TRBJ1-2,TGTGCCAGCAGTGATCAGTACTATGGCTACACCTTC,CASSDQYYGYTF
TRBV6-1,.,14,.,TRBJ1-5,TGTGCCAGCAGTGAAGGGATAGGGGGTCAGCCCCAGCATTTT,CASSEGIGGQPQHF
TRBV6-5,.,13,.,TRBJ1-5,TGTGCCAGCATGCGGGGGCTGGGGCAGCCCCAGCATTTT,CASMRGLGQPQHF
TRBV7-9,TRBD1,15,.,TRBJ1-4,TGTGCCAGCAGCTACAGGACAGGGGCTAATGAAAAACTGTTTTTT,CASSYRTGANEKLFF
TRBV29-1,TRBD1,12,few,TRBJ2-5,TGCAGCGTTGGGACAGGGGTCGAGACCCAGTACTTC,CSVGTGVETQYF
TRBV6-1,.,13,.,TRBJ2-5,TGTGCCAGCAGTGAAAGGAGTCGGGAGACCCAGTACTTC,CASSERSRETQYF
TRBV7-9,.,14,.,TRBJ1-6,TGTGCCAGCAGCTTGGACACGTATAATTCACCCCTCCACTTT,CASSLDTYNSPLHF
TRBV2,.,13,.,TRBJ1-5,TGTGCCAGCGGAGGGGTTAGCAATCAGCCCCAGCATTTT,CASGGVSNQPQHF
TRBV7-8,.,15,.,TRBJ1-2,TGTGCCAGCAGCTTAGCGCGGAGAACGGACTATGGCTACACCTTC,CASSLARRTDYGYTF
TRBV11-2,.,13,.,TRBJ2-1,TGTGCCAGCAGCTTAAACAGAGACAATGAGCAGTTCTTC,CASSLNRDNEQFF
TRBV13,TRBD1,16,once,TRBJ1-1,TGTGCCAGCAGCTTGACGTTGGGGACAGGAAACACTGAAGCTTTCTTT,CASSLTLGTGNTEAFF
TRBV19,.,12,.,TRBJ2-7,TGTGCCAGTAGTATAGCCCCGGGGGAGCAGTACTTC,CASSIAPGEQYF
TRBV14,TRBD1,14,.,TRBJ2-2,TGTGCCAGCAGGCGGACAGGATGGACCGGGGAGCTGTTTTTT,CASRRTGWTGELFF
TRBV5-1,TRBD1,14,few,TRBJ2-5,TGCGCCAGCAGCTCCACAGGGGCGAGAGAGACCCAGTACTTC,CASSSTGARETQYF
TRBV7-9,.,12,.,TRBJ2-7,TGTTCCAGCAGCTTAGTTGGACAGAAGTGGGAGTTC,CSSSLVGQKWEF